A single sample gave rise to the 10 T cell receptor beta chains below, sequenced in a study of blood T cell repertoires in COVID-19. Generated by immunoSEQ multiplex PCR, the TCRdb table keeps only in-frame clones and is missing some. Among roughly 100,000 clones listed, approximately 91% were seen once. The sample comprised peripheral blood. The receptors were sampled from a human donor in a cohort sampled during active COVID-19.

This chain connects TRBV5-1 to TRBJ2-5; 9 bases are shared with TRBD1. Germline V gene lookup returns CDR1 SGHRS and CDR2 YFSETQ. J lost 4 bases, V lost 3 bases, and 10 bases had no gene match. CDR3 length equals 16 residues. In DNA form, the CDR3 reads TGCGCCAGCAGCTCAGAACCGGGACAGGGTGGAGAGACCCAGTACTTC. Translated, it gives CASSSEPGQGGETQYF.

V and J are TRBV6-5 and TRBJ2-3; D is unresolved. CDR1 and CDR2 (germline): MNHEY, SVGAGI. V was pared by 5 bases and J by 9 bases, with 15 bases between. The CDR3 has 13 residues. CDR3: CASSTSAVGTQYF. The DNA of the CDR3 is TGTGCCAGCAGTACGTCTGCGGTTGGGACGCAGTATTTT.

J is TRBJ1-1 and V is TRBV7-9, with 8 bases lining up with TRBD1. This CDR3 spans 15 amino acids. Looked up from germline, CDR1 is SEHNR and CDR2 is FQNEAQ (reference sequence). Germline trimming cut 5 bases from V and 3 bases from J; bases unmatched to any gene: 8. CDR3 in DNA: TGTGCCAGCAGCCCACCAGGGGGCGTCTACACTGAAGCTTTCTTT. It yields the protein CASSPPGGVYTEAFF.

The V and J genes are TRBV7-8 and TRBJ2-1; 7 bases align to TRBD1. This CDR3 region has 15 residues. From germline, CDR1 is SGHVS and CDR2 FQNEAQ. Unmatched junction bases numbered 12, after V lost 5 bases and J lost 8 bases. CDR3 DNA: TGTGCCAGCAGCCTCGGCCTCGACAGGGCTCATGAGCAGTTCTTC. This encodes CASSLGLDRAHEQFF.

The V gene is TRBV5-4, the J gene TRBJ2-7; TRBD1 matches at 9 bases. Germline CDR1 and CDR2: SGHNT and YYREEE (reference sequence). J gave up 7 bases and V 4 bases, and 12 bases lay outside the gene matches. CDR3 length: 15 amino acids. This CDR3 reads CASSRRDRVHEEQYF. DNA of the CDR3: TGTGCCAGCAGCCGAAGGGACAGGGTACACGAGGAGCAGTACTTC.

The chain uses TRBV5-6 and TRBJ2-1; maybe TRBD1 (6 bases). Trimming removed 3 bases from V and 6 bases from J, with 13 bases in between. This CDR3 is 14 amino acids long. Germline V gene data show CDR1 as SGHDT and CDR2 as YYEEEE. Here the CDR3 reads CASSWGWGRNEQFF. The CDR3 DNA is TGTGCCAGCAGCTGGGGATGGGGGCGCAATGAGCAGTTCTTC.

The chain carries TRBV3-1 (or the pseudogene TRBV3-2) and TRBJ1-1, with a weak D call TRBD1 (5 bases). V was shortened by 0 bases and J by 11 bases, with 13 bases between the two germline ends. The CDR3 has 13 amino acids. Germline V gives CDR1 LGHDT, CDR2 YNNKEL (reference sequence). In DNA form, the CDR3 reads TGTGCCAGCAGCCAAGAGGGGCGGCCTCGGGCTTTCTTT. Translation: CASSQEGRPRAFF.

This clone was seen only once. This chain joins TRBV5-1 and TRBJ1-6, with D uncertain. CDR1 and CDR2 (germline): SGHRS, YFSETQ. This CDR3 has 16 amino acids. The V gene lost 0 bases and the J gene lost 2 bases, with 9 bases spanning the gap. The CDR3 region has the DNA TGCGCCAGCAGCTTGGACCCGAGGCCCTATAATTCACCCCTCCACTTT. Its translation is CASSLDPRPYNSPLHF.

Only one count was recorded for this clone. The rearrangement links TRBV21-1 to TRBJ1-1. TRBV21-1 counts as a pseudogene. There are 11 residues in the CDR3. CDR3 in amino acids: CASRIGTEAFF. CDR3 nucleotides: TGTGCCAGCAGAATCGGGACTGAAGCTTTCTTT.

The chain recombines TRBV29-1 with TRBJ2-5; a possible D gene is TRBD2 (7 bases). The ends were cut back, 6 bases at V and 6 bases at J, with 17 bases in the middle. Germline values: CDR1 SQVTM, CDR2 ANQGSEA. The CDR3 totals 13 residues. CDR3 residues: CSVLRGGGKTQYF. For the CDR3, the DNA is TGCAGCGTCCTCCGGGGAGGGGGAAAGACCCAGTACTTC.